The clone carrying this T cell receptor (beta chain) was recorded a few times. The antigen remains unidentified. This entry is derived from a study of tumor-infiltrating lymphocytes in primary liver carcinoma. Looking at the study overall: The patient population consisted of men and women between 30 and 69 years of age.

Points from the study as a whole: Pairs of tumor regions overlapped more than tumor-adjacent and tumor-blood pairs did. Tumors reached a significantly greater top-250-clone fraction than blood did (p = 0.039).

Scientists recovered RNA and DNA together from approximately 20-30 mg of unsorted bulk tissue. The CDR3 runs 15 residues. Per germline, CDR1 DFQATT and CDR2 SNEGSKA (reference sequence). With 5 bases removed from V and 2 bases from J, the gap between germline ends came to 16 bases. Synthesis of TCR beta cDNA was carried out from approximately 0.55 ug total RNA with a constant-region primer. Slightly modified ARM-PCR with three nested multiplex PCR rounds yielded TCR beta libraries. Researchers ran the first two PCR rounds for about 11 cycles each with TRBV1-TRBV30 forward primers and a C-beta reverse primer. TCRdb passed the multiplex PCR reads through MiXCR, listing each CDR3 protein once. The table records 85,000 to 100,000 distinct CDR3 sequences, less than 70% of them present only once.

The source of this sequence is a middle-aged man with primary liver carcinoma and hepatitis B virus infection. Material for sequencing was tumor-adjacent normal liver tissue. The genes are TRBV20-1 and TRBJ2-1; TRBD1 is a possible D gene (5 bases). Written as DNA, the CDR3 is TGCAGTGCTTTCCCTAGGATGGGGCCCTACAATGAGCAGTTCTTC. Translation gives CSAFPRMGPYNEQFF.